This record covers a single T cell receptor (beta chain). Antigen unknown. This entry belongs to a study of cytomegalovirus exposure and HLA in healthy donors. Looking at the study overall: Early released data comprised 75 million to 100 million unique TCRs from HLA-typed donors. General study results and limits: The authors listed over 150 TCR beta chains as cytomegalovirus-associated. One variant, a missense change in DCLRE1C, was linked in a later analysis to TCR beta V- and J-gene trimming. A few V segments could not be told apart, such as TRBV6-2 and TRBV6-3, and were left out.

The PCR ran on 60 Vbeta and 13 Jbeta primers. Sequencing was performed with immunoSEQ multiplex PCR; in TCRdb, only in-frame clones are kept and a portion is missing. The sample yields some 180,000 clones, roughly 77% seen once. Germline V lookup: CDR1 MNHEY, CDR2 SVGAGI. This CDR3 spans 13 amino acids. Trimming removed 8 bases at V and 6 bases at J, with 14 bases between. Sequenced input: PBMCs. J is TRBJ2-1 and V is TRBV6-5; D is possibly TRBD2 (5 bases). This clonotype originated in a woman under 40 in good health and CMV-seropositive. The CDR3 DNA reads TGTGCCAGCTCGGGGAAATGGGTCAATGAGCAGTTCTTC. Its protein product is CASSGKWVNEQFF.